This TCR beta chain was retrieved from a study of T cell changes during pregnancy in multiple sclerosis. V trimming: 4 bases; J trimming: 4 bases; junction bases outside the gene matches: 11. Germline assignment: CDR1 SGDLS and CDR2 YYNGEE. CDR3 length equals 16 residues. The assay was immunoSEQ multiplex PCR, and TCRdb's table has in-frame clones only and misses some. Counted here are 130,000 or so clones, roughly 95% occurring once; the ten biggest clones make up over 0.35%. The TCR was taken from a female donor with multiple sclerosis, enrolled in a pregnancy study. The V call is TRBV9, the J call TRBJ2-1, with TRBD2 identical over 7 bases. Sequencing used peripheral blood, obtained after pregnancy. Here the CDR3 DNA reads TGTGCCAGCAGCCTCCAAGGGGAGGGCCTATACAATGAGCAGTTCTTC. Residues: CASSLQGEGLYNEQFF.